This T cell receptor beta chain was captured by sequencing in a study of T cell changes during pregnancy in multiple sclerosis. With 5 bases removed from V and 6 bases from J, the gap between germline ends came to 11 bases. The CDR3 runs to 13 residues. The germline V gene encodes CDR1 MNHEY and CDR2 SVGAGI. Here immunoSEQ multiplex PCR was the method, and the copy in TCRdb shows in-frame clones only, minus some. The table shows 70,000 to 100,000 clones, with 90% to 95% occurring only once. V gene TRBV6-5 combines with J gene TRBJ1-5; D not resolved. The sequence was obtained from a female donor with multiple sclerosis, enrolled in a pregnancy study. Sequencing was performed on peripheral blood, taken in the third trimester of pregnancy. CDR3 in amino acids: CASSPGVRQPQHF. The CDR3 DNA sequence: TGTGCCAGCAGTCCCGGGGTTCGTCAGCCCCAGCATTTT.